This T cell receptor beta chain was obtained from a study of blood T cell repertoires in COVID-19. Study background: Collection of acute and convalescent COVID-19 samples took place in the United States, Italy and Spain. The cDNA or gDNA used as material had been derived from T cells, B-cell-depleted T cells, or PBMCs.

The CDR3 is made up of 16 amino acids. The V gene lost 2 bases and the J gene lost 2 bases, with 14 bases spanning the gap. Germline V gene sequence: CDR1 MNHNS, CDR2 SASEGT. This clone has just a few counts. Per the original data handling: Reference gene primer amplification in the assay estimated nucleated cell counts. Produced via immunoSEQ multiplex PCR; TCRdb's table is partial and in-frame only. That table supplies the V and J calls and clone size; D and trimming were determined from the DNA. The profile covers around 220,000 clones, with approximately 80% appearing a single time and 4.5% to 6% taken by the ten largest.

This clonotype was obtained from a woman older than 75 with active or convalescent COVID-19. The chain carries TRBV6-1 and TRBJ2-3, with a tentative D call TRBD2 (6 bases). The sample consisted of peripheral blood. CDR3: CASSEMGTGDTDTQYF. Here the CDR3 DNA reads TGTGCCAGCAGTGAAATGGGGACTGGGGACACAGATACGCAGTATTTT.